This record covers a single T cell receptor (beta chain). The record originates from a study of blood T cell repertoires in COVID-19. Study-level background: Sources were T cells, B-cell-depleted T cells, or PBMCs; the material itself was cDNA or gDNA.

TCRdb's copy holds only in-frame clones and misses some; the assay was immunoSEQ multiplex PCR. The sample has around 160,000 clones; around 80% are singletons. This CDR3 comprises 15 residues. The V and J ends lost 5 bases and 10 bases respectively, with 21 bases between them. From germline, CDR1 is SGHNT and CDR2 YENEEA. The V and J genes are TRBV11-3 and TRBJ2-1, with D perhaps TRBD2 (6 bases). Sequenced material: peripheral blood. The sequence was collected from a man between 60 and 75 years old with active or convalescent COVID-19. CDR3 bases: TGTGCCAGCAGCCGTAGCGGAGGGGACTTTCGGGAGCAGTTCTTC. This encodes CASSRSGGDFREQFF.